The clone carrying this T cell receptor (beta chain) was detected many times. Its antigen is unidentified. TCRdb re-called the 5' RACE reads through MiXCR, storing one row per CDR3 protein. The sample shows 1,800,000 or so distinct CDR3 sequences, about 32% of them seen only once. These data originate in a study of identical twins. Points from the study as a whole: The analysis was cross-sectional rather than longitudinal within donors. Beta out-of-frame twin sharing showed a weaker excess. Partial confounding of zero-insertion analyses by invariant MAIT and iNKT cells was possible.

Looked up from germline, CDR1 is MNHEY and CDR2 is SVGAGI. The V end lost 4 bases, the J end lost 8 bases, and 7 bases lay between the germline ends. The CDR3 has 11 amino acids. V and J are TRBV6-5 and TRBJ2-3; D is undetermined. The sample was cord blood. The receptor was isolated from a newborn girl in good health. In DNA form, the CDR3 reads TGTGCCAGCAGTTCCCCCGGTACGCAGTATTTT. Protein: CASSSPGTQYF.